This paragraph covers one T cell receptor beta chain sequence. Antigen: not known. The sample belongs to a study of a mutant IDH1 vaccine in newly diagnosed glioma. The overall study: Vaccines were begun 4-6 weeks after radiotherapy alone, or with temozolomide cycles. The sex distribution of treated patients was about 62% male and about 40% female, with a mean age of 40.4 years. Former treatment meant radiotherapy, temozolomide, or both; the majority had gotten both.

The time point was: week 11, during vaccination. A 20-mer mutant IDH1 peptide at 300 ug was injected subcutaneously with topical imiquimod. The method was immunoSEQ multiplex PCR; TCRdb's version includes in-frame clones alone and lacks a portion of them. The sample lists fewer than 70,000 clones; under 90% were seen once. Germline assignment: CDR1 SGDLS and CDR2 YYNGEE. The length of the CDR3 is 16 residues. V gave up 3 bases and J gave up 2 bases, with 18 bases separating them. The sequencing here drew on PBMCs, taken from a glioma patient whose treatment included an IDH1 peptide vaccine. The source of this sequence is a man aged 30 to 45 with glioma. The chain links TRBV9 to TRBJ2-7; D possibly matches TRBD1 or TRBD2 (5 bases each). CDR3: CASSETPGTVTYEQYF. CDR3 bases: TGTGCCAGCAGCGAGACACCCGGGACGGTGACCTACGAGCAGTACTTC.